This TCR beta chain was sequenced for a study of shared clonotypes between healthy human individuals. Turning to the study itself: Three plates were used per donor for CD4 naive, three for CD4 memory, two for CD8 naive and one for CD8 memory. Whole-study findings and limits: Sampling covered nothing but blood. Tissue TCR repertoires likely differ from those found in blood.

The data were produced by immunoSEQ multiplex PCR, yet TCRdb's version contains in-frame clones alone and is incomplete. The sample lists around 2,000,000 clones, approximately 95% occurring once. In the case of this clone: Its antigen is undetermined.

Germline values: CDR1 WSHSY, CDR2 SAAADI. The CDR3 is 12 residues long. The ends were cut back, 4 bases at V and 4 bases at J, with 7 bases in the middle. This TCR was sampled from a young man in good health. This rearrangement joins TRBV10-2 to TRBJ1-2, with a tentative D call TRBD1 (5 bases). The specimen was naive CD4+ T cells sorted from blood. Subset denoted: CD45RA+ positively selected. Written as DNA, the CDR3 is TGCGCCAGCAGTGCACAGGTCTATGGCTACACCTTC. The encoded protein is CASSAQVYGYTF.